Below, 8 T cell receptor beta chains from the same sample are listed, as sequenced in a study of blood T cell repertoires in COVID-19. Clones were read by immunoSEQ multiplex PCR, and TCRdb kept only the in-frame ones, dropping some. The data show 70,000 to 100,000 clones, less than 90% seen once. The sample was peripheral blood. Receptors originate from an elderly man with active or convalescent COVID-19.

This chain uses TRBV5-1 with TRBJ2-1; 10 bases line up with TRBD2. The CDR3 consists of 14 residues. The V and J ends lost 4 bases and 9 bases, in that order; junction bases with no gene match: 7. Germline CDR1 and CDR2: SGHRS and YFSETQ. In nucleotides, the CDR3 is TGCGCCAGCAGCGGAGGACTAGCGGTCGGTGAGCAGTTCTTC. This encodes CASSGGLAVGEQFF.

This clone was seen once. V is TRBV18 and J is TRBJ2-1; maybe TRBD2 (6 bases). In germline, CDR1 is KGHSH, CDR2 LQKENI. This CDR3 has 15 residues. The V end was cut by 2 bases, the J end by 7 bases, with 15 bases between. The CDR3 reads CASSPRRGNMNEQFF. For the CDR3, the DNA is TGTGCCAGCTCACCAAGGAGGGGTAATATGAATGAGCAGTTCTTC.

This chain links TRBV30 with TRBJ2-3; D is possibly TRBD2 (5 bases). V gave up 5 bases and J gave up 7 bases, with 19 bases separating them. The length of the CDR3 is 14 residues. Germline lookup yields CDR1 GTSNPN and CDR2 SVGIG (reference sequence). The CDR3 is CAWSLWGVVHTQYF. CDR3 nucleotide sequence: TGTGCCTGGTCCCTGTGGGGAGTGGTCCATACGCAGTATTTT.

The chain is built from TRBV7-9 and TRBJ2-2, with D tentatively TRBD2 (5 bases). CDR3 length equals 14 residues. Germline CDR1 and CDR2: SEHNR and FQNEAQ (reference sequence). V dropped 0 bases and J dropped 5 bases, with 7 bases sitting between them. CDR3 amino acids: CASSLAGGTGELFF. DNA of the CDR3: TGTGCCAGCAGCTTAGCGGGCGGGACCGGGGAGCTGTTTTTT.

The V gene is TRBV5-1, the J gene TRBJ2-7; TRBD1 is a possible D gene (7 bases). The length of the CDR3 is 15 residues. V lost 0 bases, J lost 4 bases, and 14 bases lay in between. Germline lookup yields CDR1 SGHRS and CDR2 YFSETQ. Written as DNA, the CDR3 is TGCGCCAGCAGCTTGGGGGGCGGGGACAGTTACGAGCAGTACTTC. Amino acid sequence: CASSLGGGDSYEQYF.

This chain connects TRBV19 to TRBJ2-6; possible D gene TRBD2, 5 bases. The CDR3 is 16 residues long. CDR1 and CDR2 (germline): LNHDA, SQIVND (reference sequence). Trimming cost V 4 bases and J 1 base, with 11 bases left between them. The CDR3 reads CASSTGSSSGANVLTF. For the CDR3, the DNA is TGTGCCAGTAGTACGGGATCAAGTTCTGGGGCCAACGTCCTGACTTTC.

V usage is TRBV29-1 and J usage is TRBJ2-1; 9 nucleotides align to TRBD1. V lost 7 bases to trimming and J lost 7 bases; unmatched junction nucleotides: 5. Germline CDR1 is SQVTM and CDR2 is ANQGSEA. This CDR3 has 12 residues. Here the CDR3 DNA reads TGCAGCGGGGACAGGGATGTGAATGAGCAGTTCTTC. Protein: CSGDRDVNEQFF.

The chain has TRBV9 and TRBJ2-1; 10 nucleotides agree with TRBD2. CDR1 and CDR2 (germline): SGDLS, YYNGEE. This CDR3 is built from 14 residues. After removal of 3 bases from V and 7 bases from J, the junction contained 4 bases not matched to a gene. This chain's CDR3 is CASSASGSRNEQFF. The CDR3 region has the DNA TGTGCCAGCAGCGCTAGCGGGAGTAGGAATGAGCAGTTCTTC.